These T cell receptor beta chains were read from a single sample in a study of post-analysis software for immune sequencing data. TCRdb used MiXCR to reprocess the PCR reads, holding one entry per CDR3 protein. The repertoire has a few hundred thousand distinct CDR3 sequences, 36% of them found once; the top ten carry under 5.5%. The specimen sequenced was blood. These receptors came from a girl aged 10 to 17 with multiple sclerosis. The CDR3 runs from the conserved cysteine through the conserved F or W. The D gene is left open where the match is weak. Size is stated for part of the rows, as once, few or many counts, or as a class when the clone is expanded.

length	D	size	V	J	CDR3	DNA
13	TRBD2	few	TRBV20-1	TRBJ2-7	CSAVSGGSYEQYF	TGCAGTGCTGTTAGCGGGGGCAGCTACGAGCAGTACTTC
14	-	few	TRBV18	TRBJ2-3	CASSPLTASDTQYF	TGTGCCAGCTCACCACTCACCGCGTCGGATACGCAGTATTTT
15	-	-	TRBV4-1	TRBJ2-3	CASSRIPGRRDTQYF	TGCGCCAGCAGCCGCATACCGGGACGCCGAGATACGCAGTATTTT
16	TRBD2	-	TRBV3-1	TRBJ2-7	CASSQSIAGGLYEQYF	TGTGCCAGCAGCCAGTCCATAGCGGGGGGGCTCTACGAGCAGTACTTC
17	TRBD1	-	TRBV28	TRBJ2-4	CASSSSAGTVAKNIQYF	TGTGCCAGCAGTTCATCGGCCGGGACAGTAGCCAAAAACATTCAGTACTTC
15	TRBD1	many	TRBV12-3/TRBV12-4	TRBJ2-5	CASSLGQGVQETQYF	TGTGCCAGCAGTTTGGGACAGGGGGTCCAAGAGACCCAGTACTTC
14	TRBD1	-	TRBV10-3	TRBJ2-5	CAISATGGGETQYF	TGTGCCATCAGTGCGACAGGGGGTGGTGAGACCCAGTACTTC
15	TRBD2	many	TRBV7-9	TRBJ2-3	CASSSSGSWADTQYF	TGTGCCAGCAGCTCTAGCGGGAGTTGGGCAGATACGCAGTATTTT
14	-	many	TRBV27	TRBJ1-2	CASSLTQGNYGYTF	TGTGCCAGCAGTTTAACCCAGGGAAACTATGGCTACACCTTC
16	-	few	TRBV5-1	TRBJ1-4	CASSRGQGTTNEKLFF	TGCGCCAGCAGCCGGGGTCAAGGTACAACTAATGAAAAACTGTTTTTT
13	-	once	TRBV6-6	TRBJ2-5	CASSYSTSETQYF	TGTGCCAGCAGTTACTCGACTTCAGAGACCCAGTACTTC
16	TRBD2	many	TRBV24-1	TRBJ2-1	CATSDPGLAGYYEQFF	TGTGCCACCAGTGACCCAGGACTAGCGGGATATTATGAGCAGTTCTTC
14	-	few	TRBV25-1	TRBJ2-1	CASSEPSPGETQFF	TGTGCCAGCAGTGAACCCAGCCCTGGGGAGACCCAGTTCTTC